These 28 T cell receptor beta chains were all obtained from the same sample, sequenced in a study of response to subunit inactivated influenza vaccine. A single record per CDR3 protein comes from TCRdb applying MiXCR to the RT-PCR reads. The sample carries 800,000 or so distinct CDR3 sequences, over 20% recorded once. Specimen: PBMCs from blood, collected roughly 5 days after vaccination. These TCRs come from a man between 45 and 60 years old who received an inactivated influenza vaccine.

This clonotype has only a few counts. The V call is TRBV12-3 or TRBV12-4, the J call TRBJ2-3; TRBD2 matches at 7 bases. The CDR3 extends over 15 amino acids. V dropped 3 bases and J dropped 2; count of bases not matched to a gene: 5. Here the CDR3 DNA reads TGTGCCAGCAGTTTTGCTAGCGGCTACACAGATACGCAGTATTTT. Amino acid sequence: CASSFASGYTDTQYF.

This sequence joins TRBV29-1 and TRBJ2-1; TRBD2 is a possible D gene (5 bases). CDR1 and CDR2 from the germline V gene are SQVTM and ANQGSEA. Trimming removed 5 bases at V and 9 bases at J, with 20 bases between. The CDR3 is 14 residues long. The CDR3 protein is CSVSAAVRRSEQFF. CDR3 DNA: TGCAGCGTTTCCGCAGCGGTACGTCGGAGTGAGCAGTTCTTC.

CDR3 loop: CASSIPGQLYNEQFF. As DNA, the CDR3 is TGTGCCAGCAGTATACCGGGACAGCTTTACAATGAGCAGTTCTTC. The chain couples TRBV5-6 to TRBJ2-1, with 7 bases aligning to TRBD1. The length of the CDR3 is 15 residues. Germline trimming cut 5 bases from V and 4 bases from J; bases unmatched to any gene: 9. The germline gives CDR1 SGHDT, CDR2 YYEEEE.

The J gene is TRBJ2-2, the V gene TRBV29-1; the match to TRBD2 covers 11 bases. The junction had 13 bases not matched to a gene; V was cut back by 4 bases and J by 6 bases. The CDR3 extends over 17 amino acids. Germline loops: CDR1 SQVTM, CDR2 ANQGSEA. CDR3 in DNA: TGCAGCGTTGGTCTCAAGACTAGCGGGAACCTAGCCGGGGAGCTGTTTTTT. Encoded protein: CSVGLKTSGNLAGELFF.

This chain uses TRBV19 with TRBJ2-1; 9 nucleotides align to TRBD1. V shed 5 bases and J 8 bases; nucleotides not matched to a gene: 13. The CDR3 spans 16 residues. Germline CDR1 reads LNHDA; CDR2 reads SQIVND (reference sequence). The CDR3 region has the DNA TGTGCCAGTAGTCCTGGGACAGGGTTTTTTCTAGATGAGCAGTTCTTC. Translating it yields CASSPGTGFFLDEQFF.

The V gene is TRBV11-2, the J gene TRBJ2-2, with 12 bases aligning to TRBD2. The CDR3 covers 19 residues. V gave up 6 bases and J gave up 0 bases; unmatched junction bases: 11. CDR1 is SGHAT and CDR2 is FQNNGV in the germline V gene. The CDR3 DNA reads as TGTGCCAGCAGGCCCCTGACTAGCGGGAGAGCTACGAACACCGGGGAGCTGTTTTTT. Translating it yields CASRPLTSGRATNTGELFF.

V gene TRBV20-1 combines with J gene TRBJ2-2; TRBD1 agrees at 8 bases. Germline CDR1 DFQATT, CDR2 SNEGSKA (reference sequence). Trimming cost V 0 bases and J 0 bases; bases outside gene matches: 9. The CDR3 contains 18 residues. The CDR3 bases are TGCAGTGCTAGAGATCTTATAGGGACAGGAACGAACACCGGGGAGCTGTTTTTT. It translates to CSARDLIGTGTNTGELFF.

The rearrangement uses TRBV6-2 or TRBV6-3 and TRBJ2-7, with TRBD2 matching over 10 bases. V gave up 6 bases and J gave up 5 bases; unmatched junction bases: 13. This CDR3 comprises 16 residues. Germline CDR1 MNHEY, CDR2 SVGEGT. Written as DNA, the CDR3 is TGTGCCAGCAGGCCATTTCCGGGACTAGCGTTACACGAGCAGTACTTC. The encoded protein is CASRPFPGLALHEQYF.

This clonotype was detected only a few times. CDR3 region: CASSLRTGESEPQHF. Here the CDR3 DNA reads TGTGCCAGCAGCCTACGCACAGGGGAATCGGAGCCCCAGCATTTT. The chain combines TRBV6-1 with TRBJ1-5; 7 bases are shared with TRBD1. The CDR3 runs 15 residues. Unmatched junction bases numbered 13, after V lost 6 bases and J lost 8 bases. Germline CDR1 and CDR2: MNHNS and SASEGT.

This clonotype occurred a few times. The chain employs TRBV20-1 and TRBJ1-5; a weak D match, TRBD1 (5 bases). There are 15 residues in the CDR3. Germline V gene lookup returns CDR1 DFQATT and CDR2 SNEGSKA (reference sequence). Trimming took off 7 bases at V and 0 bases at J, with 16 bases between the two ends. The CDR3 region is CSGRGGTNSNQPQHF. Here the CDR3 DNA reads TGCAGTGGTCGGGGCGGCACAAATAGCAATCAGCCCCAGCATTTT.

V gene TRBV7-9 combines with J gene TRBJ1-1; a weak D match, TRBD1 (6 bases). The CDR3 has 12 residues. The germline V gene has CDR1 SEHNR and CDR2 FQNEAQ (reference sequence). V lost 1 base and J 7 bases, leaving 7 bases between the germline ends. The CDR3 is CASSLEQGEAFF. DNA of the CDR3: TGTGCCAGCAGCTTAGAACAGGGTGAAGCTTTCTTT.

Only a few counts were recorded for this clonotype. J is TRBJ2-2 and V is TRBV20-1; D is undetermined. Trimming left V 7 bases short and J 5 bases short, with 11 bases between. Germline lookup yields CDR1 DFQATT and CDR2 SNEGSKA (reference sequence). CDR3 size: 12 residues. The CDR3 spells CSVKRGTGELFF. The CDR3 DNA follows: TGCAGTGTCAAACGTGGGACCGGGGAGCTGTTTTTT.

This chain links TRBV27 with TRBJ2-2, with 10 bases identical to TRBD2. The CDR3 length is 18 residues. Trimming took 2 bases from V and 4 from J; bases not matched to a gene: 10. Germline V CDR1 and CDR2: MNHEY, SMNVEV (reference sequence). The CDR3 nucleotides are TGTGCCAGCAGTTTACGTGCTGTGAGCGGGAGGGGCACCGGGGAGCTGTTTTTT. It is translated as CASSLRAVSGRGTGELFF.

This clonotype was seen more than once but under ten times. This chain connects TRBV20-1 to TRBJ2-7; D is perhaps TRBD2 (6 bases). V lost 6 bases to trimming and J lost 3 bases, with 18 bases between them. This CDR3 region has 14 residues. Looked up from germline, CDR1 is DFQATT and CDR2 is SNEGSKA (reference sequence). Here the CDR3 reads CSARDGSKIYEQYF. The CDR3 DNA sequence: TGCAGTGCCAGGGACGGGAGTAAAATCTACGAGCAGTACTTC.

The gene calls are TRBV5-1 and TRBJ2-7; D is unresolved. V was pared by 1 base and J by 4 bases, with 9 bases between. The CDR3 consists of 13 residues. The germline V gene encodes CDR1 SGHRS and CDR2 YFSETQ. The CDR3 spells CASSLKVGYEQYF. The DNA of the CDR3 is TGCGCCAGCAGCTTGAAAGTGGGATACGAGCAGTACTTC.

The V and J genes are TRBV12-3 or TRBV12-4 and TRBJ2-3, with TRBD1 matching 9 bases. Trimming cost V 4 bases and J 7 bases; bases outside gene matches: 6. CDR3 size: 14 residues. The CDR3 coding sequence is TGTGCCAGCAGTTCTGGACAGGGGATAAATACGCAGTATTTT. Protein: CASSSGQGINTQYF.

This clonotype was detected only a few times. The V call is TRBV12-3 or TRBV12-4, the J call TRBJ1-6; D possibly corresponds to TRBD1 (5 bases). The V and J ends lost 3 bases and 3 bases respectively, with 9 bases between them. This CDR3 spans 15 amino acids. The CDR3 DNA is TGTGCCAGCAGTTTGGGGGGGAACTATAATTCACCCCTCCACTTT. Encoded protein: CASSLGGNYNSPLHF.

This clonotype has a handful of counts. The chain carries TRBV3-1 and TRBJ1-2, with 9 bases fitting TRBD1. Germline V gene data show CDR1 as LGHDT and CDR2 as YNNKEL (reference sequence). The CDR3 loop spans 14 amino acids. The trim removed 6 bases at V and 7 bases at J, leaving 9 bases unmatched. The CDR3 DNA reads as TGTGCCAGCAGTTCCGGGACAGGGTCCCTTGGCTACACCTTC. Its translation is CASSSGTGSLGYTF.

The V and J genes are TRBV4-2 and TRBJ2-1; no reliable D call. The CDR3 runs to 16 residues. CDR1 and CDR2 from the germline V gene are LGHNA and YNFKEQ. Trimming pared 1 base from V and 0 bases from J, leaving 10 bases between. CDR3 nucleotides: TGTGCCAGCAGCCAAGTGGCAATGAGCTCCTACAATGAGCAGTTCTTC. Translating gives CASSQVAMSSYNEQFF.

The chain combines TRBV10-3 with TRBJ2-6; 12 bases map to TRBD1. The CDR3 extends over 17 amino acids. The V and J ends lost 7 bases and 2 bases, in that order; junction bases with no gene match: 6. Looked up from germline, CDR1 is ENHRY and CDR2 is SYGVKD. Written as DNA, the CDR3 is TGTGCCATCAACTCCCGGGACAGGGGGCCTGGGGCCAACGTCCTGACTTTC. This codes for CAINSRDRGPGANVLTF.

A few counts support this clonotype. The chain links TRBV5-5 to TRBJ1-6; D is unresolved. This CDR3 region has 15 residues. V dropped 0 bases and J dropped 6 bases, with 10 bases sitting between them. CDR1 is SGHKS and CDR2 is YYEKEE in the germline V gene (reference sequence). CDR3 nucleotide sequence: TGTGCCAGCAGCTTGGGCCCCGTGGTTAATTCACCCCTCCACTTT. Its translation is CASSLGPVVNSPLHF.

This clonotype was counted a few times. This chain uses TRBV2 with TRBJ1-6; D unresolved. The CDR3 extends over 17 amino acids. Germline V lookup: CDR1 SNHLY, CDR2 FYNNEI. V dropped 3 bases and J dropped 0 bases, with 12 bases sitting between them. CDR3 sequence: CASSEWRLSSYNSPLHF. Here the CDR3 DNA reads TGTGCCAGCAGTGAGTGGAGGCTCAGCTCCTATAATTCACCCCTCCACTTT.

The rearrangement links TRBV7-2 to TRBJ2-4; 9 bases align to TRBD2. V gave up 5 bases and J gave up 6 bases; unmatched junction bases: 11. The V gene's germline CDR1 is SGHTA and CDR2 FQGNSA. CDR3 size: 16 residues. CDR3 sequence reads: CASSVLGGRAGNIQYF. DNA for the CDR3: TGTGCCAGCAGCGTCCTTGGCGGGAGGGCGGGAAACATTCAGTACTTC.

This clonotype was detected only a few times. The J gene is TRBJ2-7, the V gene TRBV27; unclear D gene. Trimming removed 1 base at V and 0 bases at J, with 7 bases between. The V gene's germline CDR1 is MNHEY and CDR2 SMNVEV (reference sequence). The CDR3 has 14 residues. The CDR3 loop is CASSLFSPSYEQYF. The CDR3 DNA is TGTGCCAGCAGTTTATTCAGCCCCTCCTACGAGCAGTACTTC.

The CDR3 DNA sequence: TGCAGTGCCCAAAAACAAGGACCGAACACTGAAGCTTTCTTT. It encodes CSAQKQGPNTEAFF. The genes are TRBV20-1 and TRBJ1-1; D is undetermined. Germline CDR1 and CDR2: DFQATT and SNEGSKA (reference sequence). CDR3 size: 14 residues. V lost 6 bases, J lost 1 base, and 15 bases lay in between.

The V call is TRBV5-6, the J call TRBJ1-2; TRBD1 is a possible D gene (6 bases). Per the germline V gene, CDR1 is SGHDT and CDR2 is YYEEEE. The CDR3 is 13 amino acids. V was clipped by 3 bases and J by 5 bases, with 11 bases between them. The CDR3 is CASSSVGGYGYTF. The DNA for the CDR3 is TGTGCCAGCAGCTCCGTAGGGGGATATGGCTACACCTTC.

The genes are TRBV12-3 or TRBV12-4 and TRBJ1-4; no clear D gene. This CDR3 is 14 amino acids long. V was cut by 4 bases and J by 4 bases, with 10 bases left in between. The CDR3 nucleotides read TGTGCCAGCAGTTCCCAGGAGATTAATGAAAAACTGTTTTTT. This codes for CASSSQEINEKLFF.

This clonotype was seen more than once but under ten times. The J gene is TRBJ2-5, the V gene TRBV5-1; D gene uncertain. Germline-derived CDR1 and CDR2 are SGHRS and YFSETQ. The CDR3 covers 15 residues. V was pared by 0 bases and J by 4 bases, with 13 bases between. CDR3 nucleotide sequence: TGCGCCAGCAGCTTGGGTCCTCAAAAGGGAGAGACCCAGTACTTC. This sequence encodes CASSLGPQKGETQYF.